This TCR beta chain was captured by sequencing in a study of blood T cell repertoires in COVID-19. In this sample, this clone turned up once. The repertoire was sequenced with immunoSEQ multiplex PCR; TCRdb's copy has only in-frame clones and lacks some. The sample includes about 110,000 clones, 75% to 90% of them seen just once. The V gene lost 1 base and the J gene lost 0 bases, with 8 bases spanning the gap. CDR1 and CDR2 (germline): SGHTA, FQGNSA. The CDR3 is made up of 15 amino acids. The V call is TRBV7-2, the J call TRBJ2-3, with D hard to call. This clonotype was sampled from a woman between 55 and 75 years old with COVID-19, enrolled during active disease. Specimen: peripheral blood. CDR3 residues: CASSLEVASTDTQYF. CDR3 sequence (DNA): TGTGCCAGCAGCTTAGAAGTAGCTAGCACAGATACGCAGTATTTT. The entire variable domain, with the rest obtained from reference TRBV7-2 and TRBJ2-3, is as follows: GAGVSQSPSNKVTEKGKDVELRCDPISGHTALYWYRQSLGQGLEFLIYFQGNSAPDKSGLPSDRFSAERTGGSVSTLTIQRTQQEDSAVYLCASSLEVASTDTQYFGPGTRLTVL.